Sequencing of this T cell receptor (beta chain) was carried out in a study of blood T cell repertoires in COVID-19. Overall study context: COVID-19 samples from acute and convalescent phases originated in the United States, Italy and Spain. Nucleic acid was either cDNA or gDNA, and it came from T cells, B-cell-depleted T cells, or PBMCs.

Per the germline V gene, CDR1 is SEHNR and CDR2 is FQNEAQ (reference sequence). V was shortened by 6 bases and J by 7 bases, with 18 bases between the two germline ends. There are 14 residues in the CDR3. Original processing methods: Estimation of nucleated cell counts was performed using reference gene primer amplification. The method was immunoSEQ multiplex PCR; TCRdb's version includes in-frame clones alone and lacks a portion of them. D and trimming were read from the DNA, whereas the V and J calls and clone size are those reported in that table. The sample records under 200,000 clones, 84% being singletons. This clone occurred a few times.

Sequenced: peripheral blood. The receptor was derived from a woman between 65 and 79 years old with COVID-19, enrolled during active disease. The chain combines TRBV7-9 with TRBJ1-1, with D maybe TRBD1 (6 bases). CDR3 region: CASSFSRGSLEAFF. In nucleotides, the CDR3 is TGTGCCAGCAGTTTCTCGAGGGGGTCCCTTGAAGCTTTCTTT.